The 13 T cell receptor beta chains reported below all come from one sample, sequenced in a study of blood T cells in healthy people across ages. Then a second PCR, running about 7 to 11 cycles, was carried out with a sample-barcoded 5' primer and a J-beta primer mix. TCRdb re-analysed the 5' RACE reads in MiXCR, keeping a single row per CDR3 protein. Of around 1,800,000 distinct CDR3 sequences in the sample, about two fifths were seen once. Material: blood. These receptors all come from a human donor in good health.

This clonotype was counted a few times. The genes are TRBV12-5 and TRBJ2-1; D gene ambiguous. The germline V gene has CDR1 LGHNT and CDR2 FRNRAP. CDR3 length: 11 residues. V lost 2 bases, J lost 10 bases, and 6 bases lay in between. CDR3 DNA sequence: TGTGCTAGTGGTTTGCTCTGGGAGCAGTTCTTC. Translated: CASGLLWEQFF. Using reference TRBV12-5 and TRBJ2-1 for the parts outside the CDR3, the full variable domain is DARVTQTPRHKVTEMGQEVTMRCQPILGHNTVFWYRQTMMQGLELLAYFRNRAPLDDSGMPKDRFSAEMPDATLATLKIQPSEPRDSAVYFCASGLLWEQFFGPGTRLTVL.

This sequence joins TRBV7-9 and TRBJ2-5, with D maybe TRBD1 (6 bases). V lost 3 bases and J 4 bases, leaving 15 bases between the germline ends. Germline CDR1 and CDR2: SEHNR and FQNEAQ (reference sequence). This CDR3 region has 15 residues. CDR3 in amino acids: CASSFSVDRIETQYF. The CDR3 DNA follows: TGTGCCAGCAGCTTCTCCGTGGACAGAATAGAGACCCAGTACTTC.

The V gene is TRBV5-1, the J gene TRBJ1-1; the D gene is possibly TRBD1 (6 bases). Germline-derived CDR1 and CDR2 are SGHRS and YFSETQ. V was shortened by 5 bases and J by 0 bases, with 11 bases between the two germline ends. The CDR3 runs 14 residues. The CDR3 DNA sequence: TGCGCCAGCAGGATTGGACAGATGAACACTGAAGCTTTCTTT. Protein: CASRIGQMNTEAFF.

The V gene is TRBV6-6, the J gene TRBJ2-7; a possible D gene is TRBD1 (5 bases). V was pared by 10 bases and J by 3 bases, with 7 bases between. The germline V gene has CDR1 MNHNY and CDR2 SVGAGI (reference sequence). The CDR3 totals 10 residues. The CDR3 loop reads CATRDYEQYF. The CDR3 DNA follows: TGTGCCACCAGGGACTACGAGCAGTACTTC.

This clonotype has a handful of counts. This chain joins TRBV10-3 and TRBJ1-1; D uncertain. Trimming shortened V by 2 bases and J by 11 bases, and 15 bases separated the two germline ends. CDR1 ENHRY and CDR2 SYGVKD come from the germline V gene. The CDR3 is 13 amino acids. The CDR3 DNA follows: TGTGCCATCAGTGAGGATATGGAGAGTGTGGCTTTCTTT. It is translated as CAISEDMESVAFF.

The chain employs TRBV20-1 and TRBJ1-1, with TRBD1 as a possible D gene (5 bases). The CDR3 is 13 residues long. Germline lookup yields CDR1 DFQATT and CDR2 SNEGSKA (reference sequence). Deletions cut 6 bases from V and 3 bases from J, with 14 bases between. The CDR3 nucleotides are TGCAGTGCCCCCAGGGAACTAGACACTGAAGCTTTCTTT. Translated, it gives CSAPRELDTEAFF.

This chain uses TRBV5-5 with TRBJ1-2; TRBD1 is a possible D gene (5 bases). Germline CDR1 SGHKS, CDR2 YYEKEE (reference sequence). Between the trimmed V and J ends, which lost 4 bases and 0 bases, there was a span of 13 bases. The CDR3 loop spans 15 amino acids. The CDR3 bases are TGTGCCAGCAGCGTCGGGGCGGATCCTAACTATGGCTACACCTTC. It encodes CASSVGADPNYGYTF. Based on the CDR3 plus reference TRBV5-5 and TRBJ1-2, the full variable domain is DAGVTQSPTHLIKTRGQQVTLRCSPISGHKSVSWYQQVLGQGPQFIFQYYEKEERGRGNFPDRFSARQFPNYSSELNVNALLLGDSALYLCASSVGADPNYGYTFGSGTRLTVV.

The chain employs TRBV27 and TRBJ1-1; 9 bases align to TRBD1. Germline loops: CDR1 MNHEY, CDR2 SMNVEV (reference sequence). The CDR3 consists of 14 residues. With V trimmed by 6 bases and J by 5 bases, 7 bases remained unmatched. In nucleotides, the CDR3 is TGTGCCAGCAGACTACAGGGGGCGCTTACTGAAGCTTTCTTT. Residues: CASRLQGALTEAFF.

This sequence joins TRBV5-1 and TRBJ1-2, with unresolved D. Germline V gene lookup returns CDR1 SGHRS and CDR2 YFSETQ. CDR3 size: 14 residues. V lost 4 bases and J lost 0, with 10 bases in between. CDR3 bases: TGCGCCAGCAGCCACCCGGTAGCTAACTATGGCTACACCTTC. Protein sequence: CASSHPVANYGYTF.

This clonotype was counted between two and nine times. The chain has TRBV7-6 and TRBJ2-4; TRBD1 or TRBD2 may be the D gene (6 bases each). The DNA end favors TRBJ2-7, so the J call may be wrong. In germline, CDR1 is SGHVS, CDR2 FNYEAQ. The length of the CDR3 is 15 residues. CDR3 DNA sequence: TGTGCCAGCAGCTTAGATGGGGGGCCTGCCTCCGAGCAGTACTTC. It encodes CASSLDGGPASEQYF.

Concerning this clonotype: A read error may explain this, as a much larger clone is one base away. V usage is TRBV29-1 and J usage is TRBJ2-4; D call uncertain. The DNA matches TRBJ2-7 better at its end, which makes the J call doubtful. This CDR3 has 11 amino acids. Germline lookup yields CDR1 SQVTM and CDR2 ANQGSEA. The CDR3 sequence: CSALQTYEQYF. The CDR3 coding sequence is TGCAGCGCTCTACAGACCTACGAGCAGTACTTC.

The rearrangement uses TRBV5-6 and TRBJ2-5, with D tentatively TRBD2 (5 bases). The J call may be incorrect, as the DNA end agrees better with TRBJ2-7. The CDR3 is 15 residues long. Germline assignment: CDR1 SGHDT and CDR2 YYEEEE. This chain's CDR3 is CASRKEAGVTYEQYF. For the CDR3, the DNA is TGTGCCAGCAGGAAGGAGGCAGGAGTAACCTACGAGCAGTACTTC.

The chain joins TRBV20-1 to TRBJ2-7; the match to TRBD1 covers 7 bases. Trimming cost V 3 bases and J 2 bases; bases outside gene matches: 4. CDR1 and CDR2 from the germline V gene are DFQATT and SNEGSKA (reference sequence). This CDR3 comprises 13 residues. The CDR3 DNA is TGCAGTGCTAGTGAGGGGGCTCCCTACGAGCAGTACTTC. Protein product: CSASEGAPYEQYF.